This T cell receptor beta chain was sequenced for a study of blood T cell repertoires in COVID-19. Study at large: The origin of the acute and convalescent COVID-19 samples was the United States, Italy and Spain. Sources were T cells, B-cell-depleted T cells, or PBMCs; the material itself was cDNA or gDNA.

Original processing notes: Using reference gene primer amplification, nucleated cell counts were estimated. The table came from immunoSEQ multiplex PCR; TCRdb's copy has only in-frame clones and leaves some out. The V and J calls and the clone size are those of that table, but D and trimming were determined from the DNA. Of fewer than 200,000 clones in the sample, about 80% are singletons; the top ten hold around 9.9%. The CDR3 is 14 residues long. Trimming cost V 8 bases and J 5 bases; bases outside gene matches: 11. The germline V gene encodes CDR1 MNHEY and CDR2 SMNVEV (reference sequence). The specimen was peripheral blood. The TCR originated in a man between 70 and 80 years old with active or convalescent COVID-19. The chain links TRBV27 to TRBJ2-7; 8 bases map to TRBD1. The CDR3 loop is CASRRPGQGHEQYF. CDR3 sequence (DNA): TGTGCCAGCCGCCGCCCTGGACAGGGCCACGAGCAGTACTTC.